Shown below are 5 T cell receptor beta chains from a single sample sequenced in a study of blood T cell repertoires in COVID-19 (dated by TCRdb to about 2020). Receptor amplification or capture employed the immunoSEQ multiplex PCR assay. The source is immuneACCESS, and TCRdb retained only in-frame sequences with V and J called. Part of the clones is not carried over; for the studies checked, unresolved V genes explain less than half of this, and the remainder is unexplained. This sample comprises 95,000 to 150,000 clones, under 80% of them detected only once. The ten largest clones represent 2.3% of the sample. Sequencing was done on a sample of peripheral blood. Every receptor here comes from a man in his 70s with acute or convalescent COVID-19.

The rearrangement links TRBV6-2 or TRBV6-3 to TRBJ2-5; 9 nucleotides match TRBD2. The CDR3 sequence is 16 residues long. V gave up 6 bases and J gave up 0 bases; unmatched junction bases: 8. Per the germline V gene, CDR1 is MNHEY and CDR2 is SVGEGT. The CDR3 bases are TGTGCCAGCAGCAACCCAGGACTAGCGTACCAAGAGACCCAGTACTTC. Encoded protein: CASSNPGLAYQETQYF.

The chain employs TRBV5-6 and TRBJ2-1; D call uncertain. The germline V gene encodes CDR1 SGHDT and CDR2 YYEEEE. The CDR3 is 11 residues long. V was cut by 3 bases and J by 9 bases, with 7 bases left in between. The CDR3 protein is CASSSTGEQFF. The CDR3 region has the DNA TGTGCCAGCAGCTCCACGGGTGAGCAGTTCTTC.

The rearrangement uses TRBV29-1 and TRBJ1-4; perhaps TRBD1 as D (6 bases). V lost 4 bases and J 7 bases, leaving 7 bases between the germline ends. Germline CDR1 reads SQVTM; CDR2 reads ANQGSEA. CDR3 length: 11 amino acids. CDR3 in DNA: TGCAGCGTTGGAGGGGGTGAAAAACTGTTTTTT. The encoded protein is CSVGGGEKLFF.

This sequence joins TRBV10-3 and TRBJ2-1; D call uncertain. V was trimmed by 6 bases and J by 0 bases, leaving 9 bases between them. The CDR3 runs to 14 residues. CDR1 is ENHRY, CDR2 SYGVKD, per germline. This chain's CDR3 is CAISSESSYNEQFF. CDR3 in DNA: TGTGCCATCAGCAGCGAAAGCTCCTACAATGAGCAGTTCTTC.

The chain uses TRBV7-2 and TRBJ1-1, with 9 bases matching TRBD1. CDR1 SGHTA and CDR2 FQGNSA come from the germline V gene. The length of the CDR3 is 17 residues. J was trimmed by 0 bases and V by 2 bases; bases with no gene match: 7. In DNA form, the CDR3 reads TGTGCCAGCAGCTTAAGAGGGACAGGGACTGTGAACACTGAAGCTTTCTTT. It yields the protein CASSLRGTGTVNTEAFF.